The 17 T cell receptor beta chains below come from one sample, sequenced in a study of siplizumab effects on memory and regulatory T cells. The table came from immunoSEQ multiplex PCR; TCRdb's copy has only in-frame clones and leaves some out. The data hold 95,000 to 110,000 clones, with roughly 92% observed a single time. Sequenced sample: Tregs sorted from blood. These receptors came from a human donor in good health.

This chain joins TRBV6-6 and TRBJ1-4; unclear D gene. This CDR3 has 11 amino acids. V shed 8 bases and J shed 5 bases, with 6 bases lying between them. Germline V lookup: CDR1 MNHNY, CDR2 SVGAGI (reference sequence). CDR3 sequence: CASQFNEKLFF. CDR3 DNA: TGTGCCAGCCAATTCAATGAAAAACTGTTTTTT.

This clone was counted only a few times. The chain couples TRBV20-1 to TRBJ1-1; D is ambiguous. Trimming shortened V by 6 bases and J by 4 bases, and 9 bases separated the two germline ends. The CDR3 is 11 amino acids. Germline loops: CDR1 DFQATT, CDR2 SNEGSKA (reference sequence). The CDR3 region is CSAAWGTEAFF. As DNA, the CDR3 is TGCAGTGCGGCGTGGGGCACTGAAGCTTTCTTT.

The chain employs TRBV5-1 and TRBJ1-1; TRBD1 matches 9 bases. The germline V gene has CDR1 SGHRS and CDR2 YFSETQ. Trimming at V came to 1 base and at J to 7 bases, leaving 5 bases not matched to a gene. CDR3 length: 14 residues. The CDR3 nucleotides are TGCGCCAGCAGCTTGAGACTGGGACAGGGTGAAGCTTTCTTT. Its protein is CASSLRLGQGEAFF.

The rearrangement links TRBV4-1 to TRBJ1-5; 9 positions match TRBD1. CDR1 is MGHRA, CDR2 YSYEKL, per germline. This CDR3 is built from 20 residues. The V and J ends lost 0 bases and 2 bases, in that order; junction bases with no gene match: 14. The CDR3 here is CASSQDGGTGSWLGNQPQHF. CDR3 sequence (DNA): TGCGCCAGCAGCCAAGATGGGGGGACAGGGTCTTGGTTGGGCAATCAGCCCCAGCATTTT.

This clone was recorded a few times. The V call is TRBV19, the J call TRBJ1-2; unclear D gene. The ends were cut back, 6 bases at V and 3 bases at J, with 5 bases in the middle. This CDR3 has 11 amino acids. Germline values: CDR1 LNHDA, CDR2 SQIVND (reference sequence). CDR3: CASSAYYGYTF. In DNA, the CDR3 is TGTGCCAGTAGCGCATACTATGGCTACACCTTC.

V gene TRBV30 combines with J gene TRBJ2-6; 7 bases match TRBD1. Trimming removed 0 bases from V and 7 bases from J; junction bases left unmatched: 0. Per germline, CDR1 GTSNPN and CDR2 SVGIG (reference sequence). The CDR3 length is 13 residues. CDR3 DNA: TGTGCCTGGAGTGTAGGGGGCGCCAACGTCCTGACTTTC. The encoded protein is CAWSVGGANVLTF. The full variable domain, with the rest looked up from reference TRBV30 and TRBJ2-6, is SQTIHQWPATLVQPVGSPLSLECTVEGTSNPNLYWYRQAAGRGLQLLFYSVGIGQISSEVPQNLSASRPQDRQFILSSKKLLLSDSGFYLCAWSVGGANVLTFGAGSRLTVL.

The chain uses TRBV5-1 and TRBJ1-6; D gene ambiguous. The CDR3 totals 13 residues. V was trimmed by 5 bases and J by 6 bases, leaving 9 bases between them. Germline CDR1 and CDR2: SGHRS and YFSETQ. The DNA for the CDR3 is TGCGCCAGCAGGGGCGAGGGTAATTCACCCCTCCACTTT. This gives the protein CASRGEGNSPLHF.

V is TRBV30 and J is TRBJ1-2, with D perhaps TRBD1 (5 bases). Trimming cost V 3 bases and J 1 base, with 15 bases left between them. The CDR3 loop spans 15 amino acids. The germline CDR1 and CDR2 sequences are GTSNPN and SVGIG (reference sequence). The CDR3 nucleotides read TGTGCCTGGAGGCAGGGCCTTGGGGTTAACTATGGCTACACCTTC. It encodes CAWRQGLGVNYGYTF.

This clone is a singleton in its sample. The chain recombines TRBV7-2 with TRBJ1-1; TRBD1 matches at 7 bases. CDR1 and CDR2 from the germline V gene are SGHTA and FQGNSA. The CDR3 is 14 residues long. V trimming: 7 bases; J trimming: 4 bases; junction bases outside the gene matches: 9. Here the CDR3 DNA reads TGTGCCAGCACTCAGGACAGGATGGGCACTGAAGCTTTCTTT. Protein product: CASTQDRMGTEAFF.

V is TRBV6-1 and J is TRBJ2-5; 7 nucleotides agree with TRBD2. Germline trimming cut 2 bases from V and 5 bases from J; bases unmatched to any gene: 14. Germline V gene sequence: CDR1 MNHNS, CDR2 SASEGT. The CDR3 extends over 17 amino acids. CDR3 loop: CASSERRLAGFSETQYF. The CDR3 bases are TGTGCCAGCAGTGAAAGGCGACTAGCTGGTTTCTCGGAGACCCAGTACTTC.

The V call is TRBV7-9, the J call TRBJ1-4, with D uncertain. V lost 1 base to trimming and J lost 6 bases, with 9 bases between them. This CDR3 contains 14 residues. Germline loops: CDR1 SEHNR, CDR2 FQNEAQ (reference sequence). The CDR3: CASSLVSAYEKLFF. CDR3 in DNA: TGTGCCAGCAGCTTAGTTTCCGCATATGAAAAACTGTTTTTT.

This sequence joins TRBV6-6 and TRBJ1-2; no definite D call. In germline, CDR1 is MNHNY, CDR2 SVGAGI (reference sequence). Trimming removed 7 bases at V and 7 bases at J, with 22 bases between. The CDR3 spans 15 residues. The CDR3 is CASTPLGERPTGYTF. CDR3 nucleotide sequence: TGTGCCAGCACCCCTCTTGGCGAGAGACCCACTGGCTACACCTTC.

The chain couples TRBV18 to TRBJ2-5; D unclear. Germline V gives CDR1 KGHSH, CDR2 LQKENI. This CDR3 comprises 12 residues. V was cut by 2 bases and J by 1 base, with 2 bases left in between. CDR3 region: CASSPTQETQYF. The DNA for the CDR3 is TGTGCCAGCTCACCAACCCAAGAGACCCAGTACTTC.

V gene TRBV4-1 combines with J gene TRBJ2-5; possible D gene TRBD1, 5 bases. The germline gives CDR1 MGHRA, CDR2 YSYEKL. CDR3 length: 18 amino acids. V lost 1 base and J 2 bases, leaving 20 bases between the germline ends. The CDR3 sequence is CASSQVDRLPSPQETQYF. The CDR3, as DNA: TGCGCCAGCAGCCAAGTTGACAGACTGCCCTCCCCGCAAGAGACCCAGTACTTC.

The rearrangement joins TRBV19 to TRBJ2-1; 8 bases are shared with TRBD2. This CDR3 has 15 amino acids. In germline, CDR1 is LNHDA, CDR2 SQIVND (reference sequence). Losses at the gene ends were 3 bases for V and 5 bases for J; bases not matched to a gene: 6. The CDR3 DNA sequence: TGTGCCAGTAGTATCCCCGGGAGGGCCCACAATGAGCAGTTCTTC. Its protein product is CASSIPGRAHNEQFF.

The genes are TRBV7-2 and TRBJ2-5; D unclear. CDR1 and CDR2 (germline): SGHTA, FQGNSA. V lost 5 bases and J 5 bases, leaving 6 bases between the germline ends. CDR3 size: 11 residues. CDR3 amino acids: CASSHGETQYF. As DNA, the CDR3 is TGTGCCAGCAGCCACGGGGAGACCCAGTACTTC.

This chain connects TRBV19 to TRBJ2-7; 8 nucleotides line up with TRBD1. Germline assignment: CDR1 LNHDA and CDR2 SQIVND (reference sequence). Unmatched junction bases numbered 7, after V lost 1 base and J lost 2 bases. The CDR3 is 16 residues long. The chain's CDR3 is CASSIAGQGGTYEQYF. CDR3 DNA sequence: TGTGCCAGTAGTATAGCTGGACAGGGAGGTACCTACGAGCAGTACTTC.